What follows are 13 T cell receptor beta chains derived from one specimen sequenced in a study of blood T cell repertoires in COVID-19. Sequencing was performed with immunoSEQ multiplex PCR; in TCRdb, only in-frame clones are kept and a portion is missing. The sample holds around 300,000 clones, roughly 89% seen once. Sequenced sample: PBMCs or T cells enriched from blood (not recorded which). The receptors originated from an older woman who had recovered from COVID-19.

J is TRBJ2-5 and V is TRBV5-1, with D possibly matching TRBD2 (6 bases). Between the trimmed V and J ends, which lost 6 bases and 5 bases, there was a span of 20 bases. This CDR3 has 15 amino acids. Germline CDR1 is SGHRS and CDR2 is YFSETQ. This chain's CDR3 is CASTIRGLYDETQYF. The CDR3 DNA follows: TGCGCCAGCACTATTAGGGGACTTTATGATGAGACCCAGTACTTC.

This clone was observed once. This chain uses TRBV7-2 with TRBJ2-1; 9 bases are a match to TRBD2. CDR3 length equals 16 residues. Germline assignment: CDR1 SGHTA and CDR2 FQGNSA. V trimming: 5 bases; J trimming: 4 bases; junction bases outside the gene matches: 9. The CDR3 reads CASSPFLAGLYNEQFF. The CDR3 nucleotides are TGTGCCAGCAGCCCATTTCTAGCGGGACTATACAATGAGCAGTTCTTC.

The V call is TRBV5-1, the J call TRBJ2-1, with D tentatively TRBD2 (6 bases). The CDR3 extends over 14 amino acids. Trimming pared 4 bases from V and 5 bases from J, leaving 13 bases between. CDR1 is SGHRS and CDR2 is YFSETQ in the germline V gene. The chain's CDR3 is CASSPTSPNNEQFF. The CDR3 nucleotides are TGCGCCAGCAGCCCAACTAGCCCTAACAATGAGCAGTTCTTC.

V is TRBV28 and J is TRBJ2-3; 7 bases line up with TRBD2. Germline CDR1 and CDR2: MDHEN and SYDVKM. This CDR3 region has 16 residues. The J segment lost 3 bases and the V segment lost 1 base, leaving 7 bases of the junction unmatched. The CDR3 DNA follows: TGTGCCAGCAGTTTATTTGCGGGAGATAGTACAGATACGCAGTATTTT. Translated, it gives CASSLFAGDSTDTQYF.

The rearrangement joins TRBV4-1 to TRBJ2-3; D is possibly TRBD1 (5 bases). CDR3 size: 16 residues. Per the germline V gene, CDR1 is MGHRA and CDR2 is YSYEKL. Trimming stripped 0 bases from V and 0 bases from J, with 10 bases between. CDR3 DNA: TGCGCCAGCAGCCAAGAATGGGGCGCTAGCACAGATACGCAGTATTTT. Its translation is CASSQEWGASTDTQYF.

This chain uses TRBV2 with TRBJ2-5; TRBD1 matches at 12 bases. Germline V gene data show CDR1 as SNHLY and CDR2 as FYNNEI. The CDR3 totals 18 residues. Losses at the gene ends were 3 bases for V and 5 bases for J; bases not matched to a gene: 13. The DNA for the CDR3 is TGTGCCAGCAGTGAGAGGGGGTGCGGGACAGGGGGCTTGGAGACCCAGTACTTC. Its translation is CASSERGCGTGGLETQYF. Based on the CDR3 plus reference TRBV2 and TRBJ2-5, the full variable domain is EPEVTQTPSHQVTQMGQEVILRCVPISNHLYFYWYRQILGQKVEFLVSFYNNEISEKSEIFDDQFSVERPDGSNFTLKIRSTKLEDSAMYFCASSERGCGTGGLETQYFGPGTRLLVL.

The V call is TRBV5-8, the J call TRBJ2-3; 9 bases map to TRBD1. There are 17 residues in the CDR3. Germline trimming cut 0 bases from V and 3 bases from J; bases unmatched to any gene: 8. Germline V lookup: CDR1 SGHTS, CDR2 YDEGEE. CDR3 nucleotides: TGTGCCAGCAGCTTGGCTCAGGGGACAGGGCGTACAGATACGCAGTATTTT. It encodes CASSLAQGTGRTDTQYF.

The chain is built from TRBV3-1 (or the pseudogene TRBV3-2) and TRBJ2-1; 7 nucleotides agree with TRBD2. V was pared by 3 bases and J by 0 bases, with 2 bases of the junction left unmatched. Germline values: CDR1 LGHDT, CDR2 YNNKEL (reference sequence). The CDR3 is 15 amino acids. The CDR3 spells CASSHSGYSYNEQFF. The CDR3 DNA reads as TGTGCCAGCAGCCATAGCGGGTACTCCTACAATGAGCAGTTCTTC.

The rearrangement joins TRBV2 to TRBJ1-1, with 8 bases matching TRBD1. J was trimmed by 4 bases and V by 4 bases; bases with no gene match: 5. The CDR3 is 14 residues long. Germline CDR1 is SNHLY and CDR2 is FYNNEI. DNA for the CDR3: TGTGCCAGCAGTGGACAGGGGCGGACCACTGAAGCTTTCTTT. Translation: CASSGQGRTTEAFF. Full variable domain (remainder filled in from reference TRBV2 and TRBJ1-1): EPEVTQTPSHQVTQMGQEVILRCVPISNHLYFYWYRQILGQKVEFLVSFYNNEISEKSEIFDDQFSVERPDGSNFTLKIRSTKLEDSAMYFCASSGQGRTTEAFFGQGTRLTVV.

The V and J genes are TRBV28 and TRBJ1-2, with D possibly TRBD1 on 6 matching bases. V shed 6 bases and J shed 0 bases, with 14 bases lying between them. Germline-derived CDR1 and CDR2 are MDHEN and SYDVKM. The CDR3 sequence is 15 residues long. CDR3 region: CASRQPGEPNYGYTF. CDR3 nucleotides: TGTGCCAGCAGACAACCAGGGGAACCTAACTATGGCTACACCTTC.

V is TRBV5-6 and J is TRBJ2-7, with D tentatively TRBD1 (6 bases). The CDR3 loop spans 11 amino acids. Germline V lookup: CDR1 SGHDT, CDR2 YYEEEE. Trimming cost V 1 base and J 11 bases, with 10 bases left between them. This CDR3 is CASSLNRQEYF. CDR3 in DNA: TGTGCCAGCAGCTTGAATCGACAGGAGTACTTC.

The DNA for the CDR3 is TGTGCCACCAGTGACCTGACAGGGGAGGGCTACACCTTC. This codes for CATSDLTGEGYTF. This rearrangement joins TRBV24-1 to TRBJ1-2; 8 bases match TRBD1. The CDR3 is 13 residues long. V gave up 4 bases and J gave up 8 bases; unmatched junction bases: 5. Germline CDR1 is KGHDR and CDR2 is SFDVKD.

This clone showed up just once. The CDR3 nucleotides are TGCGCCAGCAGCTCCAGTCTAGCGACCAGAGTGGAGCAGTTCTTC. Protein sequence: CASSSSLATRVEQFF. This chain connects TRBV5-1 to TRBJ2-1, with a possible D match to TRBD2 (6 bases). CDR3 length equals 15 residues. Germline lookup yields CDR1 SGHRS and CDR2 YFSETQ. Trimming stripped 3 bases from V and 10 bases from J, with 20 bases between.